This paragraph reports one TCR beta chain. These data come from a study of blood T cell repertoires in COVID-19. As for the study in general: Material from acute and convalescent COVID-19 was sourced from the United States, Italy and Spain. The cDNA or gDNA used as material had been derived from T cells, B-cell-depleted T cells, or PBMCs.

Generated by immunoSEQ multiplex PCR, the TCRdb table keeps only in-frame clones and is missing some. The sample gives roughly 66,000 clones, 90% to 95% of which show up once; 5.5% to 8% is in the top ten. Trimming cost V 1 base and J 0 bases, with 10 bases left between them. Germline V CDR1 and CDR2: SGHVS, FQNEAQ. This CDR3 spans 15 amino acids. The rearrangement uses TRBV7-8 and TRBJ2-7, with D possibly being TRBD2 (5 bases). This TCR derives from a human donor in a cohort sampled during active COVID-19. Sequenced sample: peripheral blood. CDR3 region: CASSLVRASSYEQYF. CDR3 in DNA: TGTGCCAGCAGCTTAGTGCGGGCGTCCTCCTACGAGCAGTACTTC. The full variable domain, rest sourced from reference TRBV7-8 and TRBJ2-7, is GAGVSQSPRYKVAKRGQDVALRCDPISGHVSLFWYQQALGQGPEFLTYFQNEAQLDKSGLPSDRFFAERPEGSVSTLKIQRTQQEDSAVYLCASSLVRASSYEQYFGPGTRLTVT.